This passage covers 20 T cell receptor beta chains from one sample sequenced in a study of cytomegalovirus exposure and HLA in healthy donors. Vbeta (60) and Jbeta (13) primers were used in the PCR. Sequenced by immunoSEQ multiplex PCR; TCRdb stores in-frame clones only, minus some. The sample shows 95,000 to 120,000 clones, around 77% of them seen only once. Sequenced material: PBMCs. These receptors were collected from a woman aged 25 to 39 in good health and CMV-seropositive.

The rearrangement links TRBV2 to TRBJ2-1; D ambiguous. Trimming left V 8 bases short and J 5 bases short, with 16 bases between. The CDR3 has 14 amino acids. Germline V CDR1 and CDR2: SNHLY, FYNNEI. CDR3 bases: TGTGCCAGCCCTACTATTAGTGGCCACAATGAGCAGTTCTTC. The encoded protein is CASPTISGHNEQFF.

V usage is TRBV28 and J usage is TRBJ2-3; 8 positions agree with TRBD2. The CDR3 covers 14 residues. The V gene's germline CDR1 is MDHEN and CDR2 SYDVKM. Trimming removed 6 bases from V and 1 base from J; junction bases left unmatched: 3. DNA for the CDR3: TGTGCCAGCAGAACGACTAGCGGCACAGATACGCAGTATTTT. It specifies CASRTTSGTDTQYF. The full variable domain, completed using reference TRBV28 and TRBJ2-3, is DVKVTQSSRYLVKRTGEKVFLECVQDMDHENMFWYRQDPGLGLRLIYFSYDVKMKEKGDIPEGYSVSREKKERFSLILESASTNQTSMYLCASRTTSGTDTQYFGPGTRLTVL.

The chain has TRBV11-1 and TRBJ1-1; unclear D gene. The CDR3 consists of 13 residues. Germline loops: CDR1 SGHAT, CDR2 FQDESV (reference sequence). V was shortened by 5 bases and J by 0 bases, with 7 bases between the two germline ends. CDR3 coding DNA: TGTGCCAGCAGCGAGAGTATGAACACTGAAGCTTTCTTT. It yields the protein CASSESMNTEAFF.

This sequence joins TRBV10-3 and TRBJ2-2, with unresolved D. The germline V gene has CDR1 ENHRY and CDR2 SYGVKD. Trimming pared 0 bases from V and 7 bases from J, leaving 6 bases between. This CDR3 comprises 13 residues. This chain's CDR3 is CAISESGLGELFF. The CDR3 bases are TGTGCCATCAGTGAGTCCGGTCTCGGGGAGCTGTTTTTT.

V gene TRBV5-8 combines with J gene TRBJ1-2; no clear D. The V and J ends lost 4 bases and 5 bases respectively, with 15 bases between them. The CDR3 is 14 amino acids. Germline CDR1 reads SGHTS; CDR2 reads YDEGEE. CDR3 nucleotides: TGTGCCAGCAGCATCGCGGGCGGAAGATATGGCTACACCTTC. Protein product: CASSIAGGRYGYTF. Complete variable domain (other parts from reference TRBV5-8 and TRBJ1-2): EAGVTQSPTHLIKTRGQQATLRCSPISGHTSVYWYQQALGLGLQFLLWYDEGEERNRGNFPPRFSGRQFPNYSSELNVNALELEDSALYLCASSIAGGRYGYTFGSGTRLTVV.

This clone was seen a few times. V and J are TRBV19 and TRBJ2-7, with 7 bases lining up with TRBD1. The CDR3 spans 13 residues. The V and J ends lost 1 base and 3 bases, in that order; junction bases with no gene match: 0. Germline values: CDR1 LNHDA, CDR2 SQIVND (reference sequence). CDR3 in amino acids: CASSIGDSYEQYF. CDR3 DNA sequence: TGTGCCAGTAGTATAGGGGACAGCTACGAGCAGTACTTC.

The chain is built from TRBV4-1 and TRBJ2-1; 10 bases line up with TRBD2. Germline V CDR1 and CDR2: MGHRA, YSYEKL. The CDR3 consists of 16 residues. V trimming: 3 bases; J trimming: 8 bases; junction bases outside the gene matches: 10. CDR3 sequence (DNA): TGCGCCAGCAGCCATGGGTCTAGCGGGAGCTATGATGAGCAGTTCTTC. Its translation is CASSHGSSGSYDEQFF.

This clone is a singleton in its sample. The chain links TRBV10-2 to TRBJ2-1; unclear D gene. Trimming cost V 1 base and J 10 bases, with 8 bases left between them. Germline CDR1 and CDR2: WSHSY and SAAADI. The CDR3 spans 12 residues. CDR3 nucleotide sequence: TGCGCCAGCAGTGAGTTTGTGGAGGAGCAGTTCTTC. Translating gives CASSEFVEEQFF.

Of note for this clone: An end of the junction does not agree with germline; a read error may underlie this. The CDR3 spells CASSADRSPGNTIYF. CDR3 coding DNA: TGTGCTAGCAGCGCGGACAGGTCGCCTGGAAACACCATATATTTT. The genes are TRBV7-7 and TRBJ1-3; 7 nucleotides align to TRBD1. From germline, CDR1 is SSHAT and CDR2 FNYEAQ (reference sequence). The CDR3 spans 15 residues.

This chain connects TRBV18 to TRBJ2-1; possible D gene TRBD2, 5 bases. Germline values: CDR1 KGHSH, CDR2 LQKENI. The CDR3 loop spans 14 amino acids. The V and J ends lost 5 bases and 3 bases respectively, with 11 bases between them. The CDR3 here is CASSFYRDYNEQFF. CDR3 coding DNA: TGTGCCAGCTCATTCTACCGGGACTACAATGAGCAGTTCTTC.

As for this clone: Relative to the germline gene, one junction end is altered; a read error may explain this. J is TRBJ1-2 and V is TRBV7-3; D remains unclear. Germline lookup yields CDR1 SGHTA and CDR2 FQGTGA. The CDR3 length is 15 residues. The CDR3 bases are TGTTCCAGCAGCCCAATGGGCGGGTCTAACTATGGCTACACCTTC. This codes for CSSSPMGGSNYGYTF.

The chain recombines TRBV6-4 with TRBJ1-2, with D possibly matching TRBD1 (6 bases). Germline V gene sequence: CDR1 MRHNA, CDR2 SNTAGT. V was shortened by 5 bases and J by 0 bases, with 19 bases between the two germline ends. The CDR3 sequence is 17 residues long. The CDR3 nucleotides are TGTGCCAGCAGTAAGATCCCGGGACATCTTCCTAACTATGGCTACACCTTC. As protein: CASSKIPGHLPNYGYTF.

The genes are TRBV18 and TRBJ2-7; 9 bases match TRBD1. V dropped 3 bases and J dropped 5; count of bases not matched to a gene: 17. The CDR3 sequence is 18 residues long. The germline V gene encodes CDR1 KGHSH and CDR2 LQKENI. CDR3 sequence: CASSPNGYTQGAGDEQYF. CDR3 nucleotide sequence: TGTGCCAGCTCACCGAATGGATACACACAGGGGGCGGGAGACGAGCAGTACTTC. The entire variable domain, with the rest obtained from reference TRBV18 and TRBJ2-7, is as follows: NAGVMQNPRHLVRRRGQEARLRCSPMKGHSHVYWYRQLPEEGLKFMVYLQKENIIDESGMPKERFSAEFPKEGPSILRIQQVVRGDSAAYFCASSPNGYTQGAGDEQYFGPGTRLTVT.

The chain carries TRBV9 and TRBJ1-3; the D is unclear. This CDR3 is 14 amino acids long. From germline, CDR1 is SGDLS and CDR2 YYNGEE. V dropped 1 base and J dropped 0 bases, with 5 bases sitting between them. This CDR3 reads CASSVQDSGNTIYF. CDR3 sequence (DNA): TGTGCCAGCAGCGTACAGGACTCTGGAAACACCATATATTTT. The whole variable domain, filled in from reference TRBV9 and TRBJ1-3, reads DSGVTQTPKHLITATGQRVTLRCSPRSGDLSVYWYQQSLDQGLQFLIQYYNGEERAKGNILERFSAQQFPDLHSELNLSSLELGDSALYFCASSVQDSGNTIYFGEGSWLTVV.

Here the CDR3 DNA reads TGCGCCAGCAGCCAAGACCCGACAGGGGGCTCTGAAGCTTTCTTT. This encodes CASSQDPTGGSEAFF. The chain is built from TRBV4-1 and TRBJ1-1; 10 bases match TRBD1. Germline V gene lookup returns CDR1 MGHRA and CDR2 YSYEKL. Germline trimming cut 0 bases from V and 6 bases from J; bases unmatched to any gene: 4. The CDR3 is 15 amino acids.

This clone was recorded a few times. The CDR3 spells CASSEAGTGSGSGYTF. The CDR3 DNA sequence: TGTGCCAGCAGTGAAGCAGGTACAGGGAGTGGTAGCGGCTACACCTTC. The V and J genes are TRBV2 and TRBJ1-2, with D possibly being TRBD1 (6 bases). The CDR3 has 16 residues. The V end was cut by 0 bases, the J end by 8 bases, with 19 bases between. The V gene's germline CDR1 is SNHLY and CDR2 FYNNEI.

This clone was found a few times. The chain carries TRBV19 and TRBJ1-2; 11 bases agree with TRBD1. Germline lookup yields CDR1 LNHDA and CDR2 SQIVND (reference sequence). The CDR3 spans 11 residues. The V and J ends lost 10 bases and 8 bases, in that order; junction bases with no gene match: 3. CDR3 sequence (DNA): TGTGCCACCCGGGACAGGGGGGGCTACACCTTC. This gives the protein CATRDRGGYTF.

The V and J genes are TRBV11-3 and TRBJ2-7; 13 nucleotides agree with TRBD2. J was trimmed by 4 bases and V by 5 bases; bases with no gene match: 8. The germline CDR1 and CDR2 sequences are SGHNT and YENEEA. This CDR3 region has 16 residues. DNA of the CDR3: TGTGCCAGCAGCCCGGGACTAGCGGGGAGGGTGTACGAGCAGTACTTC. It codes for CASSPGLAGRVYEQYF.

The chain has TRBV2 and TRBJ1-4; D not resolved. V dropped 0 bases and J dropped 3 bases, with 5 bases sitting between them. This CDR3 spans 14 amino acids. CDR1 is SNHLY, CDR2 FYNNEI, per germline. CDR3 DNA sequence: TGTGCCAGCAGTGAAGCTGCGGCTAATGAAAAACTGTTTTTT. It encodes CASSEAAANEKLFF.

The V and J genes are TRBV18 and TRBJ1-1; D is possibly TRBD1 (6 bases). Germline V gene lookup returns CDR1 KGHSH and CDR2 LQKENI. The germline V and J ends were trimmed by 4 bases and 0 bases, with 18 bases remaining between them. CDR3 length: 17 residues. The CDR3, as DNA: TGTGCCAGCTCACTCTCACAACAGGGACCCATGAACACTGAAGCTTTCTTT. It encodes CASSLSQQGPMNTEAFF.